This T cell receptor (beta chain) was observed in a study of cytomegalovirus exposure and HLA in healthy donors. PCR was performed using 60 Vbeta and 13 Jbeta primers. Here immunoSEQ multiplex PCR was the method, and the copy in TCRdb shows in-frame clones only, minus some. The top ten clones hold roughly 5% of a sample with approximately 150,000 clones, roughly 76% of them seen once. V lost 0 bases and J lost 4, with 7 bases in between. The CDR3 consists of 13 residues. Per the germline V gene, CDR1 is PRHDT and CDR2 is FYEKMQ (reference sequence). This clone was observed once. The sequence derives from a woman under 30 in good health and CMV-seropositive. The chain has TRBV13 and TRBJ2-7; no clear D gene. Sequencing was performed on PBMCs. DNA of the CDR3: TGTGCCAGCAGCTTAGGGGTCAGGTACGAGCAGTACTTC. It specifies CASSLGVRYEQYF.